Listed here are 30 T cell receptor beta chains from one sample, sequenced in a study of beta chain features in type 1 diabetes (dated by TCRdb to about 2018). The research as a whole found: A moderate but significant shortening of TCRB CDR3 length was observed in type 1 diabetes patients in all four CD4+ subsets.

No cognate antigen is known for these TCRs. The method behind the library was the immunoSEQ multiplex PCR assay. The High Capacity cDNA Reverse Transcription Kit was used to reverse transcribe all of the isolated RNA, meaning that expressed TCRB transcripts were what got sequenced. This immuneACCESS table, as held by TCRdb, lists in-frame sequences with V and J called but not all clones. Of the missing ones, under half trace to an unresolved V gene in checked studies; the others have no known cause. This sample comprises 120,000 or so clones, less than 20% of them detected only once. Of the sample, roughly 2.5% is held by the ten largest clones. Sequencing was done on a sample of central memory CD4+ T cells from blood. The receptors here all came from a man aged 30-40 years with type 1 diabetes.

This clone occurred many times. Different DNA sequences within this sample yield the same CDR3. The chain links TRBV28 to TRBJ2-7; 9 bases agree with TRBD2. In germline, CDR1 is MDHEN, CDR2 SYDVKM. The CDR3 covers 14 residues. V trimming: 6 bases; J trimming: 7 bases; junction bases outside the gene matches: 10. CDR3 DNA: TGTGCCAGCAGCCTCCGGCGGGGGGGTCGGGAGCAGTACTTC. Protein sequence: CASSLRRGGREQYF.

The chain combines TRBV2 with TRBJ1-6; unclear D gene. CDR1 is SNHLY and CDR2 is FYNNEI in the germline V gene. Trimming cost V 2 bases and J 7 bases, with 12 bases left between them. CDR3 size: 15 residues. The CDR3 bases are TGTGCCAGCAGTGAAATGGAGCAGGTGAATTCACCCCTCCACTTT. Translating gives CASSEMEQVNSPLHF. The variable domain in full, completed from reference TRBV2 and TRBJ1-6, reads EPEVTQTPSHQVTQMGQEVILRCVPISNHLYFYWYRQILGQKVEFLVSFYNNEISEKSEIFDDQFSVERPDGSNFTLKIRSTKLEDSAMYFCASSEMEQVNSPLHFGNGTRLTVT.

This clone showed up just a few times. This sequence joins TRBV11-2 and TRBJ1-5; D is uncertain. From germline, CDR1 is SGHAT and CDR2 FQNNGV. The CDR3 is 12 amino acids. V was cut by 5 bases and J by 6 bases, with 8 bases left in between. The DNA for the CDR3 is TGTGCCAGCAGCCCTAGCGGTCAGCCCCAGCATTTT. Residues: CASSPSGQPQHF.

The CDR3 DNA sequence: TGCAGCGTTGTGTCAGGGGAAGAGACCCAGTACTTC. Protein product: CSVVSGEETQYF. J is TRBJ2-5 and V is TRBV29-1; maybe TRBD1 (6 bases). The CDR3 is 12 amino acids. Per the germline V gene, CDR1 is SQVTM and CDR2 is ANQGSEA. Trimming took off 4 bases at V and 3 bases at J, with 9 bases between the two ends.

The chain recombines TRBV27 with TRBJ2-1; 9 positions agree with TRBD2. Germline values: CDR1 MNHEY, CDR2 SMNVEV (reference sequence). V dropped 3 bases and J dropped 12; count of bases not matched to a gene: 12. CDR3 length: 15 amino acids. The CDR3 reads CASSFQRRGGQPQFF. The CDR3 nucleotides read TGTGCCAGCAGTTTTCAACGGCGGGGGGGCCAGCCGCAGTTCTTC.

This clone was detected many times. This sequence joins TRBV18 and TRBJ1-2; D not resolved. The germline CDR1 and CDR2 sequences are KGHSH and LQKENI. The CDR3 runs 15 residues. Trimming shortened V by 0 bases and J by 1 base, and 9 bases separated the two germline ends. The CDR3 loop is CASSPPANFNYGYTF. DNA of the CDR3: TGTGCCAGCTCACCACCGGCAAACTTTAACTATGGCTACACCTTC.

V usage is TRBV4-2 and J usage is TRBJ1-4; tentatively, D is TRBD1 (5 bases). The ends were cut back, 4 bases at V and 7 bases at J, with 13 bases in the middle. CDR1 is LGHNA and CDR2 is YNFKEQ in the germline V gene. CDR3 size: 14 residues. CDR3 DNA sequence: TGTGCCAGCAGCCCGGGGGACGGTCCTGAAAAACTGTTTTTT. Translating it yields CASSPGDGPEKLFF.

This clone was detected a few times. The chain combines TRBV7-2 with TRBJ1-5; D perhaps matches TRBD1 (5 bases). This CDR3 spans 15 amino acids. Trimming shortened V by 1 base and J by 7 bases, and 14 bases separated the two germline ends. Germline V CDR1 and CDR2: SGHTA, FQGNSA. CDR3 residues: CASSLVGGERQPQHF. In DNA, the CDR3 is TGTGCCAGCAGCTTAGTGGGAGGGGAGAGGCAGCCCCAGCATTTT.

This clone has just one count. A junction boundary mismatches the germline segment, possibly from a read error. The gene calls are TRBV9 and TRBJ2-3; weak D call: TRBD2 (6 bases). Germline V gene lookup returns CDR1 SGDLS and CDR2 YYNGEE. The CDR3 spans 15 residues. CDR3 sequence (DNA): TGTGCCAGCAGCGTCCAGTTTACTAGCACGGATACGCAGTATTTT. It translates to CASSVQFTSTDTQYF. Full variable domain (missing parts from reference TRBV9 and TRBJ2-3): DSGVTQTPKHLITATGQRVTLRCSPRSGDLSVYWYQQSLDQGLQFLIQYYNGEERAKGNILERFSAQQFPDLHSELNLSSLELGDSALYFCASSVQFTSTDTQYFGPGTRLTVL.

This clone rates as medium-sized. The rearrangement links TRBV28 to TRBJ2-3; 7 bases match TRBD2. CDR1 and CDR2 from the germline V gene are MDHEN and SYDVKM. The CDR3 loop spans 17 amino acids. The J segment lost 2 bases and the V segment lost 5 bases, leaving 13 bases of the junction unmatched. This CDR3 reads CASSTFYGTTNTDTQYF. The CDR3 nucleotides are TGTGCCAGCAGTACCTTTTACGGGACTACAAACACAGATACGCAGTATTTT.

The rearrangement links TRBV30 to TRBJ2-7; D unresolved. The V end was cut by 1 base, the J end by 2 bases, with 3 bases between. This CDR3 contains 11 residues. The germline V gene encodes CDR1 GTSNPN and CDR2 SVGIG (reference sequence). Here the CDR3 reads CAWSGAYEQYF. The CDR3 DNA reads as TGTGCCTGGAGTGGGGCCTACGAGCAGTACTTC.

This clone was seen only a few times. The chain combines TRBV30 with TRBJ1-6, with D possibly TRBD1 on 5 matching bases. This CDR3 is built from 13 residues. Germline assignment: CDR1 GTSNPN and CDR2 SVGIG (reference sequence). Trimming took off 1 base at V and 8 bases at J, with 9 bases between the two ends. Here the CDR3 reads CAWSGQYYSPLHF. CDR3 sequence (DNA): TGTGCCTGGAGTGGACAGTACTATTCACCCCTCCACTTT.

As for this clone: Germline and junction disagree at one end, which may indicate a read error. The V and J genes are TRBV30 and TRBJ1-2, with D unresolved. This CDR3 region has 12 residues. Germline V gene lookup returns CDR1 GTSNPN and CDR2 SVGIG (reference sequence). The chain's CDR3 is CAWSGSADLTIF. CDR3 DNA: TGTGCCTGGAGTGGGTCTGCGGACCTCACCATCTTC.

The chain recombines TRBV7-2 with TRBJ2-1, with 9 bases matching TRBD2. V lost 1 base to trimming and J lost 2 bases; unmatched junction nucleotides: 3. Germline CDR1 is SGHTA and CDR2 is FQGNSA. This CDR3 is built from 16 residues. CDR3 region: CASSLEAGGTYNEQFF. CDR3 nucleotides: TGTGCCAGCAGCTTAGAAGCGGGGGGAACCTACAATGAGCAGTTCTTC.

The rearrangement uses TRBV7-2 and TRBJ1-3; D uncertain. The V end was cut by 5 bases, the J end by 5 bases, with 13 bases between. Looked up from germline, CDR1 is SGHTA and CDR2 is FQGNSA. This CDR3 comprises 14 residues. The CDR3 sequence is CASSPLGARNTIYF. In nucleotides, the CDR3 is TGTGCCAGCAGCCCCTTGGGCGCGCGAAACACCATATATTTT.

The V gene is TRBV2, the J gene TRBJ1-2; D not resolved. The CDR3 totals 13 residues. With 1 base removed from V and 2 bases from J, the gap between germline ends came to 5 bases. Germline CDR1 SNHLY, CDR2 FYNNEI. The CDR3 protein is CASSEGENYGYTF. CDR3 nucleotide sequence: TGTGCCAGCAGTGAAGGGGAAAACTATGGCTACACCTTC.

This clone was detected ten times or more. The rearrangement links TRBV25-1 to TRBJ2-3; 8 bases match TRBD1. Germline V gene data show CDR1 as MGHDK and CDR2 as SYGVNS. The trim removed 1 base at V and 2 bases at J, leaving 2 bases unmatched. CDR3 length: 15 amino acids. The CDR3 DNA reads TGTGCCAGCAGTGAATGGACAGGGTCCACAGATACGCAGTATTTT. Residues: CASSEWTGSTDTQYF.

The V and J genes are TRBV29-1 and TRBJ1-2; TRBD1 matches 9 bases. The CDR3 is made up of 13 amino acids. Germline-derived CDR1 and CDR2 are SQVTM and ANQGSEA. In nucleotides, the CDR3 is TGCACCACCACTCCGGGACAGGGCTCTGGCTACACCTTC. This gives the protein CTTTPGQGSGYTF.

This clone was counted between two and nine times. This CDR3 fails to terminate in the conserved phenylalanine or tryptophan, so it likely reflects a read error. V gene TRBV30 combines with J gene TRBJ1-6; D is unresolved. This CDR3 is 14 amino acids long. Per the germline V gene, CDR1 is GTSNPN and CDR2 is SVGIG (reference sequence). V was trimmed by 0 bases and J by 7 bases, leaving 10 bases between them. The CDR3 bases are TGTGCCTGGAGTGTAAACTTAGTGAATTCACCCCTCCACCTT. Translation: CAWSVNLVNSPLHL.

This clone has ten or more counts. The rearrangement links TRBV7-2 to TRBJ1-6; no reliable D call. The CDR3 is 11 amino acids. V was clipped by 5 bases and J by 7 bases, with 3 bases between them. Germline V gene data show CDR1 as SGHTA and CDR2 as FQGNSA. The CDR3 DNA is TGTGCCAGCAGCCAAAATTCACCCCTCCACTTT. This encodes CASSQNSPLHF.

This clone was detected a few times. Different DNA sequences within this sample yield the same CDR3. CDR3 in DNA: TGTGCCAGCAGTGAATTCAGCGGGGGTTACAATGAGCAGTTCTTC. Translation: CASSEFSGGYNEQFF. The genes are TRBV25-1 and TRBJ2-1; 8 nucleotides agree with TRBD2. Germline CDR1 MGHDK, CDR2 SYGVNS. There are 15 residues in the CDR3. J gave up 4 bases and V 1 base, and 3 bases lay outside the gene matches.

This rearrangement joins TRBV2 to TRBJ2-7; D remains unclear. V shed 3 bases and J shed 0 bases, with 3 bases lying between them. The germline V gene has CDR1 SNHLY and CDR2 FYNNEI. The CDR3 consists of 12 residues. The CDR3 protein is CASSESSYEQYF. CDR3 DNA sequence: TGTGCCAGCAGTGAGAGCTCCTACGAGCAGTACTTC.

This clone was observed at least ten times. The V call is TRBV19, the J call TRBJ2-3; D call uncertain. Trimming stripped 1 base from V and 2 bases from J, with 7 bases between. The V gene's germline CDR1 is LNHDA and CDR2 SQIVND (reference sequence). The CDR3 runs 14 residues. Written as DNA, the CDR3 is TGTGCCAGTAGTATAGCACTAATCACAGATACGCAGTATTTT. It codes for CASSIALITDTQYF.

This clone was seen a handful of times. The rearrangement links TRBV11-2 to TRBJ2-7; 11 positions match TRBD1. J gave up 2 bases and V 5 bases, and 5 bases lay outside the gene matches. In germline, CDR1 is SGHAT, CDR2 FQNNGV. The CDR3 contains 15 residues. As DNA, the CDR3 is TGTGCCAGCAGCGCCGGACAGGGGGCTCCCTACGAGCAGTACTTC. It is translated as CASSAGQGAPYEQYF. Based on the CDR3 plus reference TRBV11-2 and TRBJ2-7, the full variable domain is EAGVAQSPRYKIIEKRQSVAFWCNPISGHATLYWYQQILGQGPKLLIQFQNNGVVDDSQLPKDRFSAERLKGVDSTLKIQPAKLEDSAVYLCASSAGQGAPYEQYFGPGTRLTVT.

This clone was recorded a few times. The chain couples TRBV4-3 to TRBJ2-3; possible D gene TRBD2, 5 bases. Germline V CDR1 and CDR2: LGHNA, YSLEER. V shed 1 base and J shed 8 bases, with 10 bases lying between them. This CDR3 has 13 residues. The CDR3: CASSQGEQLTQYF. CDR3 DNA: TGCGCCAGCAGCCAAGGGGAGCAACTTACGCAGTATTTT.

This clone was recorded a few times. The chain carries TRBV18 and TRBJ2-4; TRBD2 aligns across 7 bases. V shed 0 bases and J 1 base; nucleotides not matched to a gene: 6. CDR1 and CDR2 from the germline V gene are KGHSH and LQKENI. The CDR3 spans 17 residues. This chain's CDR3 is CASSPPGGGWAKNIQYF. Here the CDR3 DNA reads TGTGCCAGCTCACCACCCGGCGGGGGATGGGCCAAAAACATTCAGTACTTC.

The rearrangement joins TRBV5-4 to TRBJ2-1; D uncertain. Germline lookup yields CDR1 SGHNT and CDR2 YYREEE (reference sequence). With 4 bases removed from V and 5 bases from J, the gap between germline ends came to 10 bases. The CDR3 is 13 residues long. The CDR3 reads CASSQVYDNEQFF. The DNA of the CDR3 is TGTGCCAGCAGCCAAGTGTACGACAATGAGCAGTTCTTC.

This clone has a handful of counts. The chain combines TRBV29-1 with TRBJ2-1, with 9 bases lining up with TRBD1. The germline V gene has CDR1 SQVTM and CDR2 ANQGSEA. With V trimmed by 0 bases and J by 3 bases, 6 bases remained unmatched. The CDR3 runs to 16 residues. The DNA of the CDR3 is TGCAGCGTTGAAGACCCTCGGGACAGGGACTACAATGAGCAGTTCTTC. It is translated as CSVEDPRDRDYNEQFF.

CDR3 sequence reads: CASSQEYNSPLHF. In DNA form, the CDR3 reads TGCGCCAGCAGCCAAGAGTACAATTCACCCCTCCACTTT. The rearrangement uses TRBV4-3 and TRBJ1-6, with D unresolved. Germline CDR1 reads LGHNA; CDR2 reads YSLEER. Trimming cost V 0 bases and J 7 bases, with 4 bases left between them. CDR3 length: 13 amino acids.

V usage is TRBV11-2 and J usage is TRBJ2-3; no clear D gene. With 5 bases removed from V and 2 bases from J, the gap between germline ends came to 5 bases. The germline V gene encodes CDR1 SGHAT and CDR2 FQNNGV. The CDR3 extends over 12 amino acids. The CDR3 DNA reads TGTGCCAGCAGCGTTCACACAGATACGCAGTATTTT. Its protein is CASSVHTDTQYF. Combining the CDR3 with reference TRBV11-2 and TRBJ2-3 gives the whole variable domain EAGVAQSPRYKIIEKRQSVAFWCNPISGHATLYWYQQILGQGPKLLIQFQNNGVVDDSQLPKDRFSAERLKGVDSTLKIQPAKLEDSAVYLCASSVHTDTQYFGPGTRLTVL.